Below are 14 T cell receptor beta chains sequenced from a single sample in a study of blood T cell repertoires in COVID-19. Libraries were prepared by immunoSEQ multiplex PCR; TCRdb keeps only in-frame clonotypes and omits some of them. The sample consists of roughly 360,000 clones, 81% of them appearing once. Sample: peripheral blood. The source of these receptors is a human donor with acute or convalescent COVID-19. The donor label of this sample is uncertain.

The V and J genes are TRBV2 and TRBJ2-1; D is uncertain. V was cut by 1 base and J by 7 bases, with 14 bases left in between. The V gene's germline CDR1 is SNHLY and CDR2 FYNNEI. The CDR3 is made up of 15 amino acids. CDR3 in amino acids: CASSEEVAVGNEQFF. CDR3 DNA sequence: TGTGCCAGCAGTGAAGAAGTTGCGGTAGGTAATGAGCAGTTCTTC.

The chain joins TRBV5-4 to TRBJ2-2, with 10 bases matching TRBD2. Germline CDR1 and CDR2: SGHNT and YYREEE (reference sequence). The CDR3 loop spans 14 amino acids. The trim removed 6 bases at V and 6 bases at J, leaving 5 bases unmatched. Here the CDR3 reads CASTGTSVSGELFF. DNA for the CDR3: TGTGCCAGCACCGGGACTAGCGTTTCCGGGGAGCTGTTTTTT.

This clone has a handful of counts. This rearrangement joins TRBV28 to TRBJ1-5; no reliable D call. CDR3 length: 12 residues. CDR1 is MDHEN and CDR2 is SYDVKM in the germline V gene. Between the trimmed V and J ends, which lost 5 bases and 7 bases, there was a span of 9 bases. CDR3 region: CASSPRQQPQHF. The CDR3 DNA sequence: TGTGCCAGCAGTCCCCGACAACAGCCCCAGCATTTT. The complete variable domain, with remaining parts taken from reference TRBV28 and TRBJ1-5, reads DVKVTQSSRYLVKRTGEKVFLECVQDMDHENMFWYRQDPGLGLRLIYFSYDVKMKEKGDIPEGYSVSREKKERFSLILESASTNQTSMYLCASSPRQQPQHFGDGTRLSIL.

This clone showed up just once. V and J are TRBV28 and TRBJ2-5, with a tentative D call TRBD1 (6 bases). CDR1 is MDHEN, CDR2 SYDVKM, per germline. V shed 6 bases and J shed 2 bases, with 10 bases lying between them. This CDR3 region has 13 residues. Here the CDR3 DNA reads TGTGCCAGCAGAGGACAGATTCAAGAGACCCAGTACTTC. Its protein is CASRGQIQETQYF.

The CDR3 loop reads CASTTTEGSPLHF. The CDR3, as DNA: TGCGCCAGCACCACCACGGAGGGTTCACCCCTCCACTTT. The V and J genes are TRBV5-1 and TRBJ1-6; no reliable D call. V lost 6 bases to trimming and J lost 9 bases, with 13 bases between them. This CDR3 region has 13 residues. Germline CDR1 reads SGHRS; CDR2 reads YFSETQ.

The chain employs TRBV18 and TRBJ1-2; possible D gene TRBD1, 6 bases. Trimming pared 3 bases from V and 8 bases from J, leaving 19 bases between. Germline V gene lookup returns CDR1 KGHSH and CDR2 LQKENI. The CDR3 spans 15 residues. The CDR3 loop reads CASSPTGNRVEGYTF. The DNA of the CDR3 is TGTGCCAGCTCACCGACCGGTAACAGGGTCGAAGGCTACACCTTC. The variable domain in full, completed from reference TRBV18 and TRBJ1-2, reads NAGVMQNPRHLVRRRGQEARLRCSPMKGHSHVYWYRQLPEEGLKFMVYLQKENIIDESGMPKERFSAEFPKEGPSILRIQQVVRGDSAAYFCASSPTGNRVEGYTFGSGTRLTVV.

This clone was counted between two and nine times. This CDR3 is CASKRGHFSNQPQHF. The CDR3 DNA follows: TGTGCCAGTAAAAGAGGGCATTTTAGCAATCAGCCCCAGCATTTT. The J gene is TRBJ1-5, the V gene TRBV19; no clear D gene. The V gene's germline CDR1 is LNHDA and CDR2 SQIVND (reference sequence). Trimming cost V 7 bases and J 0 bases, with 13 bases left between them. The CDR3 is 15 amino acids.

DNA for the CDR3: TGTGCCAGCAGCTCGCGACTAGCGGGAGGTTCCTACGAGCAGTACTTC. The encoded protein is CASSSRLAGGSYEQYF. The gene calls are TRBV11-2 and TRBJ2-7, with 13 bases aligning to TRBD2. V was clipped by 4 bases and J by 1 base; unmatched bases: 4. CDR3 length: 16 residues. CDR1 and CDR2 from the germline V gene are SGHAT and FQNNGV.

This clone appeared a few times. CDR3 loop: CASSQGNTGLYNEQFF. DNA of the CDR3: TGTGCCAGCAGCCAAGGGAATACAGGGTTGTACAATGAGCAGTTCTTC. The chain couples TRBV4-2 to TRBJ2-1; tentatively, D is TRBD1 (6 bases). The CDR3 runs 16 residues. Germline V lookup: CDR1 LGHNA, CDR2 YNFKEQ. Trimming took off 1 base at V and 4 bases at J, with 14 bases between the two ends.

The CDR3 DNA is TGTGCCAGCAGCCAAGAGTACGGGGCTTTCTTT. This sequence encodes CASSQEYGAFF. V and J are TRBV7-6 and TRBJ1-1, with D uncertain. The V end lost 5 bases, the J end lost 11 bases, and 12 bases lay between the germline ends. Germline CDR1 reads SGHVS; CDR2 reads FNYEAQ. This CDR3 region has 11 residues.

In its sample, this clone was seen a few times. The rearrangement joins TRBV20-1 to TRBJ1-2; D might be TRBD1 (5 bases). The germline V and J ends were trimmed by 6 bases and 7 bases, with 12 bases remaining between them. The germline V gene encodes CDR1 DFQATT and CDR2 SNEGSKA (reference sequence). The CDR3 runs to 11 residues. CDR3 in DNA: TGCAGTGCCCGGGGGGGAAGTGGCTACACCTTC. Amino acid sequence: CSARGGSGYTF.

This chain links TRBV11-2 with TRBJ2-7; 7 nucleotides align to TRBD1. After removal of 4 bases from V and 0 bases from J, the junction contained 3 bases not matched to a gene. Germline V gene sequence: CDR1 SGHAT, CDR2 FQNNGV. The CDR3 contains 14 residues. Written as DNA, the CDR3 is TGTGCCAGCAGCTGGGGACAGCTCTCCTACGAGCAGTACTTC. It is translated as CASSWGQLSYEQYF.

This clone has a single count. The chain links TRBV30 to TRBJ1-5; TRBD1 is a possible D gene (5 bases). The CDR3 is 13 amino acids. Trimming left V 2 bases short and J 4 bases short, with 9 bases between. Germline CDR1 GTSNPN, CDR2 SVGIG (reference sequence). CDR3 in amino acids: CAWSLQANQPQHF. DNA of the CDR3: TGTGCCTGGAGTCTACAGGCGAATCAGCCCCAGCATTTT.

The CDR3 DNA reads TGCGCCAGCAGTAAACCCCTCCGCGGGGGGGACACAGATACGCAGTATTTT. This sequence encodes CASSKPLRGGDTDTQYF. The chain is built from TRBV10-2 and TRBJ2-3; 9 positions agree with TRBD2. This CDR3 contains 17 residues. Trimming removed 5 bases from V and 2 bases from J; junction bases left unmatched: 11. Germline-derived CDR1 and CDR2 are WSHSY and SAAADI.